This T cell receptor beta chain is from a study of shared clonotypes between healthy human individuals. Study results and limitations: Limited genetic and exposure-history diversity came from having few donors. Memory subsets generally showed lower estimated richness than naive subsets.

From germline, CDR1 is MDHEN and CDR2 SYDVKM. The CDR3 sequence is 14 residues long. V was pared by 5 bases and J by 6 bases, with 14 bases between. Note on this clone: The antigen is undetermined.

Libraries were prepared by immunoSEQ multiplex PCR; TCRdb keeps only in-frame clonotypes and omits some of them. The sample yields hundreds of thousands of clones, over 75% seen once. The clonotype was recovered from a man aged 18-30 years in good health. The chain is built from TRBV28 and TRBJ1-5; D remains unclear. Source material: memory CD8+ T cells sorted from blood. Documented subset: CD45RO+ cells pooled with CCR7-negative TemRA cells. The CDR3 reads CASSPMGPPQPQHF. As DNA, the CDR3 is TGTGCCAGCAGTCCGATGGGTCCTCCTCAGCCCCAGCATTTT.